A single sample gave rise to the 20 T cell receptor beta chains below, sequenced in a study of blood T cells in healthy people across ages. Alongside a J-beta primer mix, a sample-barcoded 5' primer served in a second PCR lasting about 7 to 12 cycles. One entry per CDR3 protein, called by TCRdb with MiXCR from the 5' RACE reads. Seen here are 700,000 or so distinct CDR3 sequences, approximately 40% observed once, and the top ten hold about 30%. The sequencing input was blood. All receptors derive from a man older than 75 in good health.

A few counts support this clonotype. V is TRBV7-2 and J is TRBJ2-1; 12 positions match TRBD2. Germline V gene sequence: CDR1 SGHTA, CDR2 FQGNSA. After removal of 1 base from V and 9 bases from J, the junction contained 10 bases not matched to a gene. CDR3 length equals 17 residues. The CDR3 loop is CASSLVRLAGGPGEQFF. CDR3 DNA: TGTGCCAGCAGCTTAGTGAGGCTAGCGGGAGGGCCGGGTGAGCAGTTCTTC. The whole variable domain, filled in from reference TRBV7-2 and TRBJ2-1, reads GAGVSQSPSNKVTEKGKDVELRCDPISGHTALYWYRQSLGQGLEFLIYFQGNSAPDKSGLPSDRFSAERTGGSVSTLTIQRTQQEDSAVYLCASSLVRLAGGPGEQFFGPGTRLTVL.

This rearrangement joins TRBV6-6 to TRBJ2-5; TRBD2 aligns across 14 bases. The junction had 12 bases not matched to a gene; V was cut back by 7 bases and J by 11 bases. This CDR3 spans 15 amino acids. CDR1 and CDR2 (germline): MNHNY, SVGAGI (reference sequence). CDR3 DNA: TGTGCCAGCACCCGCCGGACTAGCGGGGGGAGTGAGCAGTACTTC. Translating gives CASTRRTSGGSEQYF.

This clonotype was counted a single time. The chain employs TRBV28 and TRBJ1-2; no clear D. The V end lost 8 bases, the J end lost 1 base, and 8 bases lay between the germline ends. The CDR3 covers 12 residues. The germline CDR1 and CDR2 sequences are MDHEN and SYDVKM. CDR3 sequence reads: CASHVYNYGYTF. CDR3 sequence (DNA): TGTGCCAGCCATGTGTATAACTATGGCTACACCTTC.

This clonotype was observed a few times. This sequence joins TRBV29-1 and TRBJ2-4; 7 nucleotides agree with TRBD1. The CDR3 sequence is 14 residues long. The germline V gene has CDR1 SQVTM and CDR2 ANQGSEA. V was pared by 5 bases and J by 7 bases, with 11 bases of the junction left unmatched. The DNA for the CDR3 is TGCAGCGTTCGACGTTCCGGGACAGCGAACATTCAGTACTTC. Its protein product is CSVRRSGTANIQYF.

The chain has TRBV20-1 and TRBJ1-2; tentative D call: TRBD1 (6 bases). CDR3 length: 14 residues. The V and J ends lost 3 bases and 6 bases respectively, with 17 bases between them. Germline values: CDR1 DFQATT, CDR2 SNEGSKA (reference sequence). CDR3 nucleotides: TGCAGTGCTAGGCGATTACAGGGCGTGAATGGCTACACCTTC. Its protein product is CSARRLQGVNGYTF.

This chain uses TRBV3-1 with TRBJ2-5; D is tentatively TRBD1 or TRBD2 (5 bases each). Trimming took 6 bases from V and 5 from J, leaving 16 bases between them. CDR1 is LGHDT, CDR2 YNNKEL, per germline (reference sequence). CDR3 length equals 14 residues. CDR3 sequence reads: CASSPSGLSETQYF. The CDR3 nucleotides are TGTGCCAGCAGTCCGTCGGGGCTCTCGGAGACCCAGTACTTC.

The chain recombines TRBV7-9 with TRBJ2-1; D ambiguous. The CDR3 loop spans 15 amino acids. Germline V gene sequence: CDR1 SEHNR, CDR2 FQNEAQ (reference sequence). V lost 5 bases and J 2 bases, leaving 13 bases between the germline ends. Written as DNA, the CDR3 is TGTGCCAGCAGCGTCTACCGCGGCCCCTACAATGAGCAGTTCTTC. Protein sequence: CASSVYRGPYNEQFF.

V and J are TRBV25-1 and TRBJ2-5; a weak D match, TRBD1 (6 bases). Trimming took 3 bases from V and 4 from J, leaving 12 bases between them. CDR1 and CDR2 from the germline V gene are MGHDK and SYGVNS. The CDR3 sequence is 14 residues long. In DNA, the CDR3 is TGTGCCAGCAGTGAGGGTGGGGGCCCAGAGACCCAGTACTTC. Protein product: CASSEGGGPETQYF.

The gene calls are TRBV20-1 and TRBJ2-1, with 8 bases fitting TRBD1. Germline V gives CDR1 DFQATT, CDR2 SNEGSKA (reference sequence). The CDR3 is made up of 14 amino acids. V gave up 6 bases and J gave up 5 bases; unmatched junction bases: 9. For the CDR3, the DNA is TGCAGTGCCCCGGGACAGGCTGGGGACAATGAGCAGTTCTTC. It encodes CSAPGQAGDNEQFF.

This clonotype has more than one count but fewer than ten. This chain uses TRBV20-1 with TRBJ2-6; D call uncertain. Trimming left V 2 bases short and J 0 bases short, with 8 bases between. The length of the CDR3 is 15 residues. From germline, CDR1 is DFQATT and CDR2 SNEGSKA (reference sequence). In DNA form, the CDR3 reads TGCAGTGCTAGATCGCGCCCCTCTGGGGCCAACGTCCTGACTTTC. Translating it yields CSARSRPSGANVLTF.

The chain carries TRBV11-3 and TRBJ2-3, with TRBD2 as a possible D gene (5 bases). The germline V and J ends were trimmed by 4 bases and 1 base, with 15 bases remaining between them. Germline V gene lookup returns CDR1 SGHNT and CDR2 YENEEA. The CDR3 is made up of 16 amino acids. CDR3 coding DNA: TGTGCCAGCAGCTCCTCGGGGTTTTCCGGCACAGATACGCAGTATTTT. Encoded protein: CASSSSGFSGTDTQYF.

This clonotype occurred a few times. V usage is TRBV27 and J usage is TRBJ2-7; D perhaps matches TRBD2 (5 bases). V was clipped by 0 bases and J by 4 bases, with 22 bases between them. The CDR3 totals 18 residues. Per the germline V gene, CDR1 is MNHEY and CDR2 is SMNVEV (reference sequence). The CDR3 region is CASSLSVAPSKGPYEQYF. As DNA, the CDR3 is TGTGCCAGCAGTTTATCGGTTGCCCCTAGCAAAGGGCCGTACGAGCAGTACTTC.

This clonotype was picked up a small number of times. This chain joins TRBV4-3 and TRBJ2-1, with 10 bases fitting TRBD1. J gave up 7 bases and V 1 base, and 7 bases lay outside the gene matches. CDR1 is LGHNA and CDR2 is YSLEER in the germline V gene. The CDR3 runs 16 residues. The DNA of the CDR3 is TGCGCCAGCAGCCAAGTCCCCCCGGACAGGGGGAATGAGCAGTTCTTC. Translated, it gives CASSQVPPDRGNEQFF.

The chain has TRBV20-1 and TRBJ2-7, with 10 bases identical to TRBD1. The DNA end is a closer match to TRBJ2-1, so the J assignment may be wrong. This CDR3 is built from 12 residues. Germline CDR1 reads DFQATT; CDR2 reads SNEGSKA (reference sequence). CDR3: CRAGQGGNEQFF. CDR3 DNA sequence: TGCAGGGCCGGACAGGGGGGTAATGAGCAGTTCTTC.

This clonotype showed up just a few times. The chain couples TRBV20-1 to TRBJ2-3; D is perhaps TRBD2 (7 bases). The CDR3 length is 14 residues. Germline V gene data show CDR1 as DFQATT and CDR2 as SNEGSKA (reference sequence). V was cut by 4 bases and J by 1 base, with 12 bases left in between. The CDR3 DNA reads TGCAGTGCTACTGCGGGGGCCCGCACAGATACGCAGTATTTT. The encoded protein is CSATAGARTDTQYF.

The rearrangement links TRBV6-2 or TRBV6-3 to TRBJ2-1, with unresolved D. Germline CDR1 and CDR2: MNHEY and SVGEGT. The V end was cut by 4 bases, the J end by 6 bases, with 4 bases between. CDR3 size: 11 residues. The CDR3 protein is CASSWPNEQFF. In DNA form, the CDR3 reads TGTGCCAGCAGTTGGCCCAATGAGCAGTTCTTC.

This clonotype was seen a few times. The J gene is TRBJ2-1, the V gene TRBV21-1; TRBD1 is the table's D call and was not checked against the DNA. TRBV21-1 is classified as a pseudogene. The CDR3 covers 18 residues. CDR3 sequence: CASSKDRDRGLGGNEQFF. In DNA, the CDR3 is TGTGCCAGCAGCAAAGACCGGGACAGGGGTCTCGGTGGGAATGAGCAGTTCTTC.

The genes are TRBV2 and TRBJ2-7, with TRBD1 matching over 9 bases. V lost 7 bases to trimming and J lost 7 bases; unmatched junction nucleotides: 14. CDR3 length: 15 amino acids. The germline CDR1 and CDR2 sequences are SNHLY and FYNNEI. CDR3 residues: CASNGGQGDYNEQYF. In DNA, the CDR3 is TGTGCCAGCAATGGGGGACAGGGAGACTACAATGAGCAGTACTTC.

V and J are TRBV7-3 and TRBJ2-1; 15 nucleotides line up with TRBD2. Germline V gene sequence: CDR1 SGHTA, CDR2 FQGTGA. Losses at the gene ends were 4 bases for V and 6 bases for J; bases not matched to a gene: 4. The CDR3 is 16 residues long. CDR3 in amino acids: CASSSRTSGRANEQFF. The CDR3 DNA follows: TGTGCCAGCAGCTCCCGGACTAGCGGGAGGGCCAATGAGCAGTTCTTC.

This clonotype has just a few counts. The chain combines TRBV12-5 with TRBJ2-3; D ambiguous. V was trimmed by 8 bases and J by 0 bases, leaving 12 bases between them. The CDR3 has 14 amino acids. In germline, CDR1 is LGHNT, CDR2 FRNRAP. CDR3 protein: CASTLLLSTDTQYF. Written as DNA, the CDR3 is TGTGCTAGTACGCTCCTCCTCAGCACAGATACGCAGTATTTT.